Here is one T cell receptor beta chain with its context. TCRdb keeps only in-frame clones here, not all; method: immunoSEQ multiplex PCR. Of tens of thousands of clones in the sample, more than 90% were seen once. These data are taken from a study of T cell changes during pregnancy in multiple sclerosis. The CDR3 runs to 15 residues. The germline V gene has CDR1 MDHEN and CDR2 SYDVKM. V was shortened by 5 bases and J by 1 base, with 14 bases between the two germline ends. This receptor was taken from a female donor in good health, enrolled as a control in a pregnancy study. The chain carries TRBV28 and TRBJ1-1, with a weak D call TRBD1 (5 bases). Sequenced here: peripheral blood, sampled after pregnancy. CDR3 sequence: CASSEAGVRNTEAFF. The CDR3 nucleotides read TGTGCCAGCAGTGAGGCGGGGGTAAGGAACACTGAAGCTTTCTTT.